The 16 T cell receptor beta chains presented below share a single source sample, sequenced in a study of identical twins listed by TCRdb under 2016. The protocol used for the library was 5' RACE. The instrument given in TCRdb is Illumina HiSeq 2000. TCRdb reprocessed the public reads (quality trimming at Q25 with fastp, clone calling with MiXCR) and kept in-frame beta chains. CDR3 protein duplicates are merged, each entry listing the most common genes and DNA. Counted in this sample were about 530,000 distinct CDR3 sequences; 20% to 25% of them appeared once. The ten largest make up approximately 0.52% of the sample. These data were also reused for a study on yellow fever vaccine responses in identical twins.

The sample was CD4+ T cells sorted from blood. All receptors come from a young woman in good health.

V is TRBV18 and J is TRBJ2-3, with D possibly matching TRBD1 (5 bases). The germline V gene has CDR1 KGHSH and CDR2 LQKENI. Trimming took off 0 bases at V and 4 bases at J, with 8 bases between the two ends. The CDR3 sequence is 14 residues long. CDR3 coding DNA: TGTGCCAGCTCACCACCGTCAGGGCCAGATACGCAGTATTTT. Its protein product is CASSPPSGPDTQYF.

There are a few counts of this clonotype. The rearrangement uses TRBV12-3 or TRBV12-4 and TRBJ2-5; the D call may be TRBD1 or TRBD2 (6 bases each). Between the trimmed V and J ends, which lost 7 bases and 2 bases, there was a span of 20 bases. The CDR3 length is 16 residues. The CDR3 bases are TGTGCCAGCACCGCAAAAGGGGGGAGATGGCAAGAGACCCAGTACTTC. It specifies CASTAKGGRWQETQYF.

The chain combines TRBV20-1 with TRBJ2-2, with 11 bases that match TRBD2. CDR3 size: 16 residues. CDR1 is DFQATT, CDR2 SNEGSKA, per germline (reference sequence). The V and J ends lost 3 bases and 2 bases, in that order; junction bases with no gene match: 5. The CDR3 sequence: CSARASGRKNTGELFF. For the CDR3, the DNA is TGCAGTGCTAGGGCTAGCGGGAGGAAAAACACCGGGGAGCTGTTTTTT.

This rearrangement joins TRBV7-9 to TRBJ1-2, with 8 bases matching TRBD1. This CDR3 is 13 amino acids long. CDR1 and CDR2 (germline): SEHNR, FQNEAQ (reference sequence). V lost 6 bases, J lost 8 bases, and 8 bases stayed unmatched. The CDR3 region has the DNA TGTGCCAGCAGAAAGGACAGGGTTAGAGGCTACACCTTC. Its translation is CASRKDRVRGYTF.

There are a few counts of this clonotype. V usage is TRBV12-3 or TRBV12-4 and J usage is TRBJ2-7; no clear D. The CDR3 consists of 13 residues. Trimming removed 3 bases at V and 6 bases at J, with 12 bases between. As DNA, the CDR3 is TGTGCCAGCAGTTTTTGCGGCTCTTGCGAGCAGTACTTC. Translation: CASSFCGSCEQYF.

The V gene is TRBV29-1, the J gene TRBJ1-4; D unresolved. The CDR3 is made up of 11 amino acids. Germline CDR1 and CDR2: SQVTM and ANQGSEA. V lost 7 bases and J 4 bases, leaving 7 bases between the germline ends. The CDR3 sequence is CSAGNNEKLFF. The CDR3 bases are TGCAGCGCAGGAAATAATGAAAAACTGTTTTTT.

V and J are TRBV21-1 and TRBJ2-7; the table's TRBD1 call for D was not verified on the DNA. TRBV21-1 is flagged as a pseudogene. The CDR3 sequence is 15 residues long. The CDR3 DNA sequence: TGTGCCAGCAGCAAAATTCTACAGGGACGGGACGAGCAGTACTTC. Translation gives CASSKILQGRDEQYF.

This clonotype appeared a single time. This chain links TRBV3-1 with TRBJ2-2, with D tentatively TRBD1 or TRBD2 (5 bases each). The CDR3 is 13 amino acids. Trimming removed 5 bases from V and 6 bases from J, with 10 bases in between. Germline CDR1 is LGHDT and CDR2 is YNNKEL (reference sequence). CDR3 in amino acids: CASSYRDAGELFF. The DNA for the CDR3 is TGTGCCAGCAGCTACCGGGACGCCGGGGAGCTGTTTTTT.

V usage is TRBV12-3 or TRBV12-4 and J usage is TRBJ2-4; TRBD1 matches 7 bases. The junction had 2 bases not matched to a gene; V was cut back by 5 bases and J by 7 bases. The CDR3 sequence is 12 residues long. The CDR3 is CASSRGPNIQYF. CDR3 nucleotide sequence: TGTGCCAGCAGTAGGGGGCCGAACATTCAGTACTTC.

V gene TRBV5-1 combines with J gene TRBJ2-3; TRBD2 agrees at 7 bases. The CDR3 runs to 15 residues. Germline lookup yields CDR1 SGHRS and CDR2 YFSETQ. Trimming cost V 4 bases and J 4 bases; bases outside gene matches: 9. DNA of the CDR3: TGCGCCAGCAGCCCGGTAGGCGGGAGTCCAGATACGCAGTATTTT. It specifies CASSPVGGSPDTQYF.

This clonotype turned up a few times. CDR3 residues: CASSPASNEQFF. As DNA, the CDR3 is TGTGCCAGCTCACCAGCGAGCAATGAGCAGTTCTTC. The genes are TRBV18 and TRBJ2-1, with D unclear. Trimming took off 2 bases at V and 6 bases at J, with 5 bases between the two ends. CDR1 is KGHSH and CDR2 is LQKENI in the germline V gene. The CDR3 totals 12 residues.

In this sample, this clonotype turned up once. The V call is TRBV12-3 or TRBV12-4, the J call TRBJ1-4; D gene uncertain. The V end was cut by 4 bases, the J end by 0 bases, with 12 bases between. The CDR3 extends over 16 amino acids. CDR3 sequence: CASSYLDRSTNEKLFF. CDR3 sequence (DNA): TGTGCCAGCAGTTACCTGGACCGTTCAACTAATGAAAAACTGTTTTTT.

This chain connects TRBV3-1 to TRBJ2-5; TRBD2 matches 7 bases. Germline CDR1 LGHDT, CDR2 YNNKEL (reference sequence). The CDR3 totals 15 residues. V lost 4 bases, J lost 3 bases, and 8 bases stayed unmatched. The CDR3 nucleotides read TGTGCCAGCAGCCCCCTAGAAGCGGGGAAAGAGACCCAGTACTTC. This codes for CASSPLEAGKETQYF.

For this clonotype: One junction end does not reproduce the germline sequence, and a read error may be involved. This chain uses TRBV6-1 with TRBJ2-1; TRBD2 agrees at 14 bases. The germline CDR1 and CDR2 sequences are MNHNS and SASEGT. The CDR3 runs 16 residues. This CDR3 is CASRGTSGGSYNEQFF. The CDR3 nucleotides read TGTGCCAGCAGAGGGACTAGCGGGGGCTCCTACAATGAGCAGTTCTTT.

The CDR3 DNA reads as TGTGCCAGCAGGAGGGGGCACCAAGAGACCCAGTACTTC. Protein sequence: CASRRGHQETQYF. This chain links TRBV12-3 or TRBV12-4 with TRBJ2-5, with 7 bases matching TRBD1. The CDR3 spans 13 residues. V dropped 6 bases and J dropped 0; count of bases not matched to a gene: 1.

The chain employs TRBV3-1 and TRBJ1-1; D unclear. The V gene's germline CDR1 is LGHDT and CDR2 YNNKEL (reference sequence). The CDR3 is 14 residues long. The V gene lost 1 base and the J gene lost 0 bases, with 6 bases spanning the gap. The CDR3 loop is CASSQGMMNTEAFF. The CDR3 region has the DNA TGTGCCAGCAGCCAAGGAATGATGAACACTGAAGCTTTCTTT.